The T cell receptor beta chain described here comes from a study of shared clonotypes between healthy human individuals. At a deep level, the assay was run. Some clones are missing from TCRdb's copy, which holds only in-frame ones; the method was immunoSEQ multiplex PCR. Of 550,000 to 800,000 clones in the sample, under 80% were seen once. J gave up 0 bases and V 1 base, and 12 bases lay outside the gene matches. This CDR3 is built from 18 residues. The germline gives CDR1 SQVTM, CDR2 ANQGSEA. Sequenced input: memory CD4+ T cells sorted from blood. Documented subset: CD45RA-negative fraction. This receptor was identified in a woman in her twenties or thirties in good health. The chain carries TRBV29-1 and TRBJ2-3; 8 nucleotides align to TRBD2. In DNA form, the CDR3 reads TGCAGCGTTGAAGTCCCTGCGGGAGGCAGCACTAGCACAGATACGCAGTATTTT. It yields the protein CSVEVPAGGSTSTDTQYF.